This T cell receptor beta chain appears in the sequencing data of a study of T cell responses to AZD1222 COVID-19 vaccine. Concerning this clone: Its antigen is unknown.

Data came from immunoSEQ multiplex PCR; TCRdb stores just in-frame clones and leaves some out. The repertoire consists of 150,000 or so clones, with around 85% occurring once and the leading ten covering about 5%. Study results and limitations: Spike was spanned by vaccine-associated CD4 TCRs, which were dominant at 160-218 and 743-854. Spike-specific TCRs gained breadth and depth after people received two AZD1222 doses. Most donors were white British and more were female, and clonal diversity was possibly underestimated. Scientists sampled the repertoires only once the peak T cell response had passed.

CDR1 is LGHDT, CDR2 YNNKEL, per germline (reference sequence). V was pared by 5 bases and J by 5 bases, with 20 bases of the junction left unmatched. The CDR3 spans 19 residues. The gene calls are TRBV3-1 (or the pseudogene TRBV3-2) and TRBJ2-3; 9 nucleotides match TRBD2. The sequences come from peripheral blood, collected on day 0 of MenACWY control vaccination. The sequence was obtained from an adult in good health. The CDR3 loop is CASSFSAGGPAPSGDTQYF. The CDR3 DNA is TGTGCCAGCAGCTTCTCGGCGGGAGGGCCCGCACCGTCGGGAGATACGCAGTATTTT.